This T cell receptor beta chain derives from a study of Ad26.COV2.S vaccination and SARS-CoV-2 variants. Whole-study context: Into the muscle, Ad26.COV2.S was dosed once or twice, 56 days apart.

Indicated treatment: roughly 20 received Ad26.COV2.S at low or high dose, single or two shots; about 5 received placebo; per-sample allocation not given. It was on day 63 after the first vaccine or placebo injection that samples were taken. The CDR3 loop spans 13 amino acids. V gave up 4 bases and J gave up 4 bases, with 10 bases separating them. Germline V gene sequence: CDR1 SGHTA, CDR2 FQGNSA. Repertoires were generated with immunoSEQ multiplex PCR, while TCRdb's copy carries only in-frame clones and drops some. The sample lists some 340,000 clones, more than 70% occurring once. The V gene is TRBV7-2, the J gene TRBJ1-2; no firm D call. This TCR derives from a person aged 18-60 years who received the Ad26.COV2.S COVID-19 vaccine or a placebo. Sequenced here: peripheral blood, sampled in a trial of Ad26.COV2.S vaccine versus placebo. CDR3 amino acids: CASSSVPPYGYTF. The CDR3 DNA is TGTGCCAGCAGCTCGGTCCCCCCCTATGGCTACACCTTC.